This TCR beta chain was observed in a study of T cell clones after liver transplantation. About the study: A pre-transplant mixed lymphocyte reaction with TCRbeta sequencing defined graft-donor-reactive clones followed in post-transplant blood. Without induction therapy, subjects received standard immunosuppression until 12-24 months post-transplant.

The assay was immunoSEQ multiplex PCR, and TCRdb's table has in-frame clones only and misses some. The sample contains over 55,000 clones, about 70% of which appear only once. Study-level findings and limits: Small, mixed patient groups and varying post-transplant times limit these conclusions.

As to this clone: Its target is unknown.

The V gene's germline CDR1 is SGHAT and CDR2 FQDESV (reference sequence). V dropped 5 bases and J dropped 5; count of bases not matched to a gene: 7. The CDR3 sequence is 14 residues long. Source: CD4+ T cells from blood, taken at the approximately 15-month timepoint. The receptor was isolated from a human patient who received a liver transplant. Some T cells may be graft donor cells. V gene TRBV11-1 combines with J gene TRBJ2-7, with 9 positions matching TRBD1. In DNA, the CDR3 is TGTGCCAGCAGCGCCCGGGACAGGGACCACGAGCAGTACTTC. This encodes CASSARDRDHEQYF.